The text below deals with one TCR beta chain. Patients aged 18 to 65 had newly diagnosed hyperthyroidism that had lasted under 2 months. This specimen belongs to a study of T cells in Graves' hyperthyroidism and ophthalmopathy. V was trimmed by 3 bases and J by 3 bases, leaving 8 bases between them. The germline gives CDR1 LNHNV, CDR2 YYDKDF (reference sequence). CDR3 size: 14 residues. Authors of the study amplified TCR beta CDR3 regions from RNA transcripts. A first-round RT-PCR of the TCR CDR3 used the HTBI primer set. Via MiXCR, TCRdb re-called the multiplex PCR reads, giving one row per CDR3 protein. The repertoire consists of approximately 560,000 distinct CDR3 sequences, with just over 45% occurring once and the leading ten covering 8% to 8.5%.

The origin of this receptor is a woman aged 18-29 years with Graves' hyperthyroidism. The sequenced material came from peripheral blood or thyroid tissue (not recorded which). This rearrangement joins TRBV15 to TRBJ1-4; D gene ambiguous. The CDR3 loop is CATSRSRANEKLFF. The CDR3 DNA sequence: TGTGCCACCAGCAGGTCGAGGGCTAATGAAAAACTGTTTTTT.